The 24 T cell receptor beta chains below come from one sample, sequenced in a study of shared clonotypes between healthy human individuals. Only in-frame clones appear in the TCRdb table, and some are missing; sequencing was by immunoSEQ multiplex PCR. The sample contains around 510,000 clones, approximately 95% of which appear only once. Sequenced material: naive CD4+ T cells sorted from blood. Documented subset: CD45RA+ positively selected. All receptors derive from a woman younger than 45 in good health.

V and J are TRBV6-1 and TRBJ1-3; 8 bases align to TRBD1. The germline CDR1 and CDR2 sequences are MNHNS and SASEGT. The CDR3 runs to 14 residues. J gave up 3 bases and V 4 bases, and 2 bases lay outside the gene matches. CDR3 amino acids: CASSAGTGGNTIYF. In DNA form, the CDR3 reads TGTGCCAGCAGTGCCGGGACAGGTGGAAACACCATATATTTT.

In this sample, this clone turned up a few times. CDR3 loop: CASTGGQPNTEAFF. The CDR3 bases are TGTGCCAGCACCGGGGGCCAGCCGAACACTGAAGCTTTCTTT. The chain uses TRBV28 and TRBJ1-1, with a tentative D call TRBD1 (6 bases). Germline loops: CDR1 MDHEN, CDR2 SYDVKM. Between the trimmed V and J ends, which lost 7 bases and 1 base, there was a span of 13 bases. The CDR3 has 14 amino acids.

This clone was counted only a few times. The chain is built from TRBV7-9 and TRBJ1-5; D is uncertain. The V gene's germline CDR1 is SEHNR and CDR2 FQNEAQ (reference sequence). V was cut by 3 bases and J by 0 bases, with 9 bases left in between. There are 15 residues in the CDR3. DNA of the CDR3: TGTGCCAGCAGCTTTGGACGGAATAGCAATCAGCCCCAGCATTTT. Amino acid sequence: CASSFGRNSNQPQHF.

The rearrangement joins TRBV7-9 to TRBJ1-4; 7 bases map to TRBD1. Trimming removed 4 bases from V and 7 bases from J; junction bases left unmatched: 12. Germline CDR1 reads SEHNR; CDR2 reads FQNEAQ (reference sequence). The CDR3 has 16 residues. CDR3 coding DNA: TGTGCCAGCAGCTCCCAGGGACAGATCCTAGGTGAAAAACTGTTTTTT. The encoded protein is CASSSQGQILGEKLFF.

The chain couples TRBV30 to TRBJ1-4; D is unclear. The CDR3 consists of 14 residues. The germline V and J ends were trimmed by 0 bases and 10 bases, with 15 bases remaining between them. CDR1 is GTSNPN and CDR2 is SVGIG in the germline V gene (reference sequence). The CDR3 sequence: CAWSVGADYSKLFF. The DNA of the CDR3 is TGTGCCTGGAGTGTGGGCGCGGACTACTCAAAACTGTTTTTT.

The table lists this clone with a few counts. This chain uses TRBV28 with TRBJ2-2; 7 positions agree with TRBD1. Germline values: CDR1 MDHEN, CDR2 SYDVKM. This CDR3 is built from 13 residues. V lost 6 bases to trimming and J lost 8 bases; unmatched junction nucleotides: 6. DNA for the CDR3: TGTGCCAGCAGGCGACAGGGAACGGGGGAGCTGTTTTTT. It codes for CASRRQGTGELFF.

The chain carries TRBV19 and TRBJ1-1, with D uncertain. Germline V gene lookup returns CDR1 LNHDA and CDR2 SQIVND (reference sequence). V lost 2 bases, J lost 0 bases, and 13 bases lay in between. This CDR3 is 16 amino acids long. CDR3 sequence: CASSISVPTMNTEAFF. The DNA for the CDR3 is TGTGCCAGTAGTATAAGTGTGCCGACTATGAACACTGAAGCTTTCTTT.

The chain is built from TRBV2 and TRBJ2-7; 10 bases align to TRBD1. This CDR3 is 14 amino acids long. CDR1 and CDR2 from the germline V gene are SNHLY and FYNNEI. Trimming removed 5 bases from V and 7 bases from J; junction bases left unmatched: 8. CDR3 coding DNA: TGTGCCAGCAGTTCCACAGGACAGGGGGGAGAGCAGTACTTC. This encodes CASSSTGQGGEQYF.

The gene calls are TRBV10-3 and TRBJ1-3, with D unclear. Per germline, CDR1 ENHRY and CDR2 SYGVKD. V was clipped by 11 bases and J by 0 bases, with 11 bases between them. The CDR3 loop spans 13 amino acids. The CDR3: CAVSWDSGNTIYF. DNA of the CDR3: TGTGCCGTTAGCTGGGACTCTGGAAACACCATATATTTT.

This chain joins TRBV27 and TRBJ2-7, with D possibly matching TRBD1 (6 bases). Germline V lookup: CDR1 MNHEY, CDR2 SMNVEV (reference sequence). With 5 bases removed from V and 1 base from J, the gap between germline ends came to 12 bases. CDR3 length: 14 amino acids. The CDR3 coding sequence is TGTGCCAGCAGTCTACAGGGACCTTCCTACGAGCAGTACTTC. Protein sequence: CASSLQGPSYEQYF.

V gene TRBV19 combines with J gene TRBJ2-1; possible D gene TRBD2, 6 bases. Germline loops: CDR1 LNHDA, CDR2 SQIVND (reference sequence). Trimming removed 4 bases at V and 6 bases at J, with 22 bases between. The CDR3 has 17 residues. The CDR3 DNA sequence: TGTGCCAGTAGTACTACCGGGAGCCTGAACGCTGGCAATGAGCAGTTCTTC. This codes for CASSTTGSLNAGNEQFF.

The CDR3: CASSSLAGEETQYF. The CDR3 region has the DNA TGTGCCAGCAGTTCGCTAGCGGGAGAAGAGACCCAGTACTTC. The chain has TRBV28 and TRBJ2-5, with TRBD2 matching 10 bases. The CDR3 is 14 residues long. CDR1 is MDHEN, CDR2 SYDVKM, per germline. V was clipped by 4 bases and J by 3 bases; unmatched bases: 2.

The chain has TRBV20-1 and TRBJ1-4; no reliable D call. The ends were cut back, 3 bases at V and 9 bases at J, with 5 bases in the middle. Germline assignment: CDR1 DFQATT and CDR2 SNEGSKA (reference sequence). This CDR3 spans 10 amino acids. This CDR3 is CSARAKKLFF. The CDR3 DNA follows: TGCAGTGCTAGGGCCAAAAAACTGTTTTTT.

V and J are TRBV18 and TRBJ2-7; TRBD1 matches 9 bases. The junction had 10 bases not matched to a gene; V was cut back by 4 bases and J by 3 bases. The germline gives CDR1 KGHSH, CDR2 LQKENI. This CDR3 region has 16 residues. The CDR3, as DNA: TGTGCCAGCTCACAATACCCCTCGGACAGGGGCTACGAGCAGTACTTC. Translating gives CASSQYPSDRGYEQYF.

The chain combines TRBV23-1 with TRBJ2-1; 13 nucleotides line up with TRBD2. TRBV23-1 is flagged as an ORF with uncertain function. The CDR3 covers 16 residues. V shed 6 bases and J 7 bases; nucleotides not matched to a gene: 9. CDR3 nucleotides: TGCGCCAGCAGAATCCCGGGACTAGCGGGACGAAATGAGCAGTTCTTC. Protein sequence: CASRIPGLAGRNEQFF.

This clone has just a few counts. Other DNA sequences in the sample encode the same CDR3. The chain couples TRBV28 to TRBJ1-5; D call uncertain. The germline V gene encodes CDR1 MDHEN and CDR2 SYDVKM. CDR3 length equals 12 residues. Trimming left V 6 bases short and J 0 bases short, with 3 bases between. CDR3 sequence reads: CASRSSNQPQHF. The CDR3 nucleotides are TGTGCCAGCAGGTCTAGCAATCAGCCCCAGCATTTT.

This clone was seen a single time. CDR3 coding DNA: TGTGCCAGCAGCTTAGCGCGGGGCAGTGGCTACACCTTC. It yields the protein CASSLARGSGYTF. This sequence joins TRBV11-1 and TRBJ1-2; maybe TRBD1 (5 bases). V was shortened by 0 bases and J by 7 bases, with 9 bases between the two germline ends. This CDR3 spans 13 amino acids. Germline V gene lookup returns CDR1 SGHAT and CDR2 FQDESV (reference sequence).

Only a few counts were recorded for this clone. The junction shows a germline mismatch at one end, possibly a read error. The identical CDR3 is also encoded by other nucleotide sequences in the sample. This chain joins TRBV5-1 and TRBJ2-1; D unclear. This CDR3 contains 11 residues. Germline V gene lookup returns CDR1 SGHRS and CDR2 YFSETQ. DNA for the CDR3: TGCGCCAGCAGCCATTACAATGAACAGTTCTTC. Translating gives CASSHYNEQFF. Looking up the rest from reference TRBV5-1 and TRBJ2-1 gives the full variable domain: KAGVTQTPRYLIKTRGQQVTLSCSPISGHRSVSWYQQTPGQGLQFLFEYFSETQRNKGNFPGRFSGRQFSNSRSEMNVSTLELGDSALYLCASSHYNEQFFGPGTRLTVL.

In DNA, the CDR3 is TGTGCCAGCAGCTTGTTTAGCGGGAGACCTACCGGGGAGCTGTTTTTT. Translation gives CASSLFSGRPTGELFF. The chain recombines TRBV5-5 with TRBJ2-2; TRBD2 matches 9 bases. Germline CDR1 and CDR2: SGHKS and YYEKEE (reference sequence). The CDR3 extends over 16 amino acids. The ends lost 1 base at V and 5 bases at J; junction bases unmatched: 6.

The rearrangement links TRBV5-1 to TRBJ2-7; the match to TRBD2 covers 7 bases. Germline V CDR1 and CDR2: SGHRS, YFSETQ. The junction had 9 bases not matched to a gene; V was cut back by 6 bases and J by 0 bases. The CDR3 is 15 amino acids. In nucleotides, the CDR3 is TGCGCCAGCAAGGGCGGGAGCGGGTTCTCCTACGAGCAGTACTTC. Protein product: CASKGGSGFSYEQYF. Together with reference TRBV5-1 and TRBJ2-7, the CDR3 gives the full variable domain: KAGVTQTPRYLIKTRGQQVTLSCSPISGHRSVSWYQQTPGQGLQFLFEYFSETQRNKGNFPGRFSGRQFSNSRSEMNVSTLELGDSALYLCASKGGSGFSYEQYFGPGTRLTVT.

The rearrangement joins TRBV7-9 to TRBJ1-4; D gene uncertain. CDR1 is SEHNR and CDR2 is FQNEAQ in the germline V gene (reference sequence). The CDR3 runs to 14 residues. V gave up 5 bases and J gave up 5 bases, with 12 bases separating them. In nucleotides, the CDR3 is TGTGCCAGCAGCAACCGGGGTAACAATGAAAAACTGTTTTTT. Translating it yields CASSNRGNNEKLFF. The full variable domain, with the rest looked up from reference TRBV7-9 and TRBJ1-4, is DTGVSQNPRHKITKRGQNVTFRCDPISEHNRLYWYRQTLGQGPEFLTYFQNEAQLEKSRLLSDRFSAERPKGSFSTLEIQRTEQGDSAMYLCASSNRGNNEKLFFGSGTQLSVL.

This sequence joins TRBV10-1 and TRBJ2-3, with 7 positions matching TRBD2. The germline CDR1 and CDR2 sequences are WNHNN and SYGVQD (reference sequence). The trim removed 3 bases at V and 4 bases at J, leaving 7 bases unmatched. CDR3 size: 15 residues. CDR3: CASSDEGGLPDTQYF. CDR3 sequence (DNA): TGCGCCAGCAGTGACGAGGGAGGGTTACCAGATACGCAGTATTTT.

CDR3 sequence reads: CSVDTGVYEQYF. The CDR3 nucleotides read TGCAGCGTTGATACAGGGGTCTACGAGCAGTACTTC. The rearrangement links TRBV29-1 to TRBJ2-7, with 7 bases matching TRBD1. V dropped 3 bases and J dropped 3; count of bases not matched to a gene: 2. The CDR3 contains 12 residues. The germline gives CDR1 SQVTM, CDR2 ANQGSEA.

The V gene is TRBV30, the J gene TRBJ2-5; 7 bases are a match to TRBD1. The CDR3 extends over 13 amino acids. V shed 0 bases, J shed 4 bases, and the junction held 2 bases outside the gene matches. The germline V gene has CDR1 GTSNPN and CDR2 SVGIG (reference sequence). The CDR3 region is CAWSVHRGETQYF. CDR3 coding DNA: TGTGCCTGGAGTGTACACAGGGGAGAGACCCAGTACTTC.